The rows below give T cell receptor beta chains drawn from one sample of a study of CD8+ T cells in alopecia areata. Generated by immunoSEQ multiplex PCR, the TCRdb table keeps only in-frame clones and is missing some. Of about 160,000 clones listed, around 71% are singletons. The sample was CD4+ T cells sorted from blood, taken at week 4, from a patient treated with tofacitinib. The receptor source for this set is a human donor with alopecia areata. The CDR3 runs from the conserved cysteine through the conserved F or W. Each record gives: clone size, V gene, J gene, D gene, CDR3 protein, CDR3 DNA. A D gene is named only where the DNA matches it firmly. Clone size, where shown, is once, few, many, or a class for clones that have expanded.

few	TRBV29-1	TRBJ2-2	TRBD2	CSVQRGSNTGELFF	TGCAGCGTCCAGCGGGGGAGCAACACCGGGGAGCTGTTTTTT
.	TRBV29-1	TRBJ1-1	.	CSVEGRGRGNTEAFF	TGCAGCGTTGAAGGTAGAGGCAGGGGGAACACTGAAGCTTTCTTT
few	TRBV29-1	TRBJ1-1	TRBD1	CSPQGVTEAFF	TGCAGCCCCCAGGGGGTAACTGAAGCTTTCTTT
.	TRBV29-1	TRBJ2-3	.	CSVGGRADTQYF	TGCAGCGTTGGGGGCAGGGCAGATACGCAGTATTTT
few	TRBV30	TRBJ1-6	.	CAWSNPVGAYNSPLHF	TGTGCCTGGAGTAACCCGGTCGGGGCCTATAATTCACCCCTCCACTTT
.	TRBV30	TRBJ1-2	TRBD1	CACPRRDRGSYGYTF	TGTGCCTGCCCCCGCCGGGACAGGGGCAGCTATGGCTACACCTTC
.	TRBV27	TRBJ2-5	TRBD1	CASSLVGDRQETQYF	TGTGCCAGCAGTCTTGTCGGGGACAGGCAAGAGACCCAGTACTTC
.	TRBV30	TRBJ2-1	TRBD2	CAWREGGGYNEQFF	TGTGCCTGGAGAGAAGGCGGGGGATACAATGAGCAGTTCTTC
.	TRBV30	TRBJ2-1	.	CAWSGAGPNEQFF	TGTGCCTGGAGTGGGGCAGGTCCCAATGAGCAGTTCTTC
.	TRBV11-2	TRBJ2-1	TRBD1	CASSVPTGVAFF	TGTGCCAGCAGCGTCCCGACAGGGGTGGCGTTCTTC
few	TRBV6-5	TRBJ2-3	.	CASGGGGPATDTQYF	TGTGCCAGCGGAGGGGGCGGGCCAGCCACAGATACGCAGTATTTT
.	TRBV29-1	TRBJ1-1	.	CSVVRGKAEAFF	TGCAGCGTTGTGAGGGGTAAGGCTGAAGCTTTCTTT
.	TRBV27	TRBJ2-4	.	CASGSPLGRNIQYF	TGTGCCAGTGGATCACCCCTGGGGCGAAACATTCAGTACTTC
few	TRBV5-4	TRBJ2-7	TRBD2	CASSGGGGGAYEQYF	TGTGCCAGCAGCGGCGGGGGAGGAGGCGCCTACGAGCAGTACTTC
.	TRBV5-8	TRBJ2-7	.	CASSLLMGAYEQYF	TGTGCCAGCAGCTTGTTAATGGGAGCCTACGAGCAGTACTTC
few	TRBV7-8	TRBJ1-4	TRBD1	CASSLGRDRRGF	TGTGCCAGCAGCTTAGGACGGGACAGAAGGGGTTTT
.	TRBV29-1	TRBJ2-1	.	CSVNSGFSYNEQFF	TGCAGCGTTAACTCAGGGTTCTCCTACAATGAGCAGTTCTTC
.	TRBV29-1	TRBJ1-1	TRBD1	CSVQQTGATEAFF	TGCAGCGTTCAACAGACAGGGGCGACTGAAGCTTTCTTT
.	TRBV7-2	TRBJ2-7	.	CASRLTGVYEQYF	TGTGCCAGCAGACTGACAGGAGTCTACGAGCAGTACTTC
few	TRBV10-2	TRBJ1-1	TRBD1	CASKDRGFAFF	TGCGCCAGCAAGGACAGGGGTTTCGCTTTCTTT
few	TRBV5-1	TRBJ2-7	.	CASSQQGAGDYEQYF	TGCGCCAGCAGCCAACAAGGCGCAGGGGATTACGAGCAGTACTTC
once	TRBV28	TRBJ1-5	TRBD1	CASSWDRNFNQPQHF	TGTGCCAGCAGTTGGGACAGAAACTTTAATCAGCCCCAGCATTTT
few	TRBV4-3	TRBJ1-1	.	CASRRPGVKNTEAFF	TGCGCCAGCAGGCGCCCCGGGGTTAAGAACACTGAAGCTTTCTTT
.	TRBV30	TRBJ1-2	TRBD1	CANSRGRIGYTF	TGTGCCAACAGCAGGGGGCGGATTGGCTACACCTTC
.	TRBV30	TRBJ2-2	.	CAWSVKDTGELFF	TGTGCCTGGAGTGTAAAGGACACCGGGGAGCTGTTTTTT
.	TRBV6-1	TRBJ1-1	.	CASSEWNNMNTEAFF	TGTGCCAGCAGTGAATGGAACAACATGAACACTGAAGCTTTCTTT
.	TRBV29-1	TRBJ2-3	.	CSAPRKQESTDTQYF	TGCAGCGCTCCCCGGAAACAGGAAAGCACAGATACGCAGTATTTT
.	TRBV30	TRBJ2-6	.	CASPSVSGANVLTF	TGTGCCTCGCCCAGTGTATCTGGGGCCAACGTCCTGACTTTC
.	TRBV30	TRBJ1-6	.	CAWNLQADSYNSPLHF	TGTGCCTGGAACTTGCAGGCCGACTCCTATAATTCACCCCTCCACTTT
.	TRBV30	TRBJ1-2	.	CAWSVQFTPSF	TGTGCCTGGAGTGTACAGTTCACCCCTAGCTTC
.	TRBV29-1	TRBJ2-1	.	CSVEEGWEQFF	TGCAGCGTTGAAGAGGGCTGGGAGCAGTTCTTC